The next 15 T cell receptor beta chains were all read from a single sample in a study of T cell repertoires in cytomegalovirus infection. Antigens of these TCRs are unknown. TCRdb redid the calling of the reads with MiXCR, one entry per CDR3 protein. The sample has tens of thousands of distinct CDR3 sequences, approximately 46% seen once. This sample comprised CD8+ T cells from cultured PBMCs, obtained from culture after CMV antigen stimulation. These receptor sequences come from a human donor in good health (CMV status not recorded). Some clones in this sample may be carry-over from other donors' samples.

This chain links TRBV6-1 with TRBJ1-1, with D possibly TRBD1 on 5 matching bases. V lost 6 bases, J lost 0 bases, and 11 bases lay in between. The germline CDR1 and CDR2 sequences are MNHNS and SASEGT. This CDR3 has 14 residues. The CDR3 region has the DNA TGTGCCAGCAGCTGGGGGGTATTGAACACTGAAGCTTTCTTT. Amino acid sequence: CASSWGVLNTEAFF.

This chain joins TRBV29-1 and TRBJ2-1; TRBD2 agrees at 7 bases. Germline V gene data show CDR1 as SQVTM and CDR2 as ANQGSEA. The V gene end was trimmed by 6 bases and the J gene end by 2 bases; junction bases not matched to a gene: 13. The CDR3 contains 16 residues. The CDR3 loop is CSVLPSTREAYNEQFF. The CDR3 DNA reads TGCAGCGTCCTTCCTTCGACACGGGAGGCCTACAATGAGCAGTTCTTC.

The chain carries TRBV7-9 and TRBJ2-3; TRBD2 aligns across 7 bases. Germline loops: CDR1 SEHNR, CDR2 FQNEAQ (reference sequence). CDR3 length equals 17 residues. V gave up 4 bases and J gave up 2 bases; unmatched junction bases: 12. The DNA of the CDR3 is TGTGCCAGCAGCTATGCTCGTTCCGGGACTACCACAGATACGCAGTATTTT. This codes for CASSYARSGTTTDTQYF.

This chain connects TRBV7-6 to TRBJ2-1; 10 nucleotides line up with TRBD2. CDR3 length: 16 residues. The V gene end was trimmed by 1 base and the J gene end by 6 bases; junction bases not matched to a gene: 6. Germline V gene lookup returns CDR1 SGHVS and CDR2 FNYEAQ. This CDR3 is CASSLGRVAGGNEQFF. Here the CDR3 DNA reads TGTGCCAGCAGCTTAGGGCGGGTAGCGGGAGGCAATGAGCAGTTCTTC.

The gene calls are TRBV20-1 and TRBJ2-1; perhaps TRBD2 as D (6 bases). Germline V gene data show CDR1 as DFQATT and CDR2 as SNEGSKA (reference sequence). This CDR3 contains 15 residues. Between the trimmed V and J ends, which lost 0 bases and 6 bases, there was a span of 15 bases. CDR3 protein: CSARDLGLGFNEQFF. The CDR3 DNA sequence: TGCAGTGCTAGAGATTTGGGACTGGGGTTCAATGAGCAGTTCTTC.

The V and J genes are TRBV15 and TRBJ2-1; TRBD2 matches at 9 bases. Trimming cost V 0 bases and J 7 bases; bases outside gene matches: 10. The CDR3 has 17 amino acids. Germline V lookup: CDR1 LNHNV, CDR2 YYDKDF (reference sequence). The CDR3 DNA is TGTGCCACCAGCAGAGAGGTTCGGCGGGGGGGCCGGAATGAGCAGTTCTTC. Its translation: CATSREVRRGGRNEQFF.

This clonotype was found many times. The chain employs TRBV7-8 and TRBJ2-5; the match to TRBD1 covers 10 bases. The CDR3 totals 15 residues. The J segment lost 0 bases and the V segment lost 5 bases, leaving 3 bases of the junction unmatched. Germline V gene sequence: CDR1 SGHVS, CDR2 FQNEAQ. The CDR3 spells CASSIGTGDQETQYF. In DNA, the CDR3 is TGTGCCAGCAGCATAGGGACAGGGGACCAAGAGACCCAGTACTTC.

This clonotype occurred a few times. The chain links TRBV7-8 to TRBJ1-5, with 8 bases fitting TRBD1. The germline V gene encodes CDR1 SGHVS and CDR2 FQNEAQ. The CDR3 is 18 residues long. Losses at the gene ends were 4 bases for V and 0 bases for J; bases not matched to a gene: 11. The CDR3 DNA reads TGTGCCAGCAGCTCTTGGACAGGGACAGTCGGTAGCAATCAGCCCCAGCATTTT. This codes for CASSSWTGTVGSNQPQHF.

This clonotype was seen only once. The chain joins TRBV2 to TRBJ2-7; 7 positions match TRBD1. V lost 7 bases and J lost 0; bases outside the gene matches: 9. The germline CDR1 and CDR2 sequences are SNHLY and FYNNEI. The CDR3 runs 15 residues. CDR3 sequence reads: CASKQGRYLSYEQYF. The CDR3 DNA reads TGTGCCAGCAAACAGGGGCGCTACCTCTCCTACGAGCAGTACTTC.

The rearrangement joins TRBV15 to TRBJ2-1; TRBD2 matches at 9 bases. The CDR3 totals 16 residues. The V gene's germline CDR1 is LNHNV and CDR2 YYDKDF (reference sequence). Germline trimming cut 2 bases from V and 6 bases from J; bases unmatched to any gene: 8. The CDR3 coding sequence is TGTGCCACCAGCAGAAGACCGGGACTAGCCTTCAATGAGCAGTTCTTC. Encoded protein: CATSRRPGLAFNEQFF.

V usage is TRBV7-9 and J usage is TRBJ2-1; 8 bases are a match to TRBD2. Germline lookup yields CDR1 SEHNR and CDR2 FQNEAQ (reference sequence). This CDR3 has 14 amino acids. V lost 7 bases and J lost 2; bases outside the gene matches: 4. The CDR3 here is CASNRGGTYNEQFF. The DNA for the CDR3 is TGTGCCAGCAACCGGGGGGGGACCTACAATGAGCAGTTCTTC.

This clonotype has a single count. This chain joins TRBV27 and TRBJ2-7; 10 bases are a match to TRBD1. V was clipped by 5 bases and J by 3 bases; unmatched bases: 7. Germline V CDR1 and CDR2: MNHEY, SMNVEV (reference sequence). The CDR3 sequence is 15 residues long. The CDR3 reads CASSPTGQGVYEQYF. CDR3 nucleotides: TGTGCCAGCAGTCCCACCGGACAGGGGGTCTACGAGCAGTACTTC.

The table lists this clonotype with a few counts. V is TRBV7-9 and J is TRBJ2-7; no reliable D call. CDR3 length: 13 residues. Germline values: CDR1 SEHNR, CDR2 FQNEAQ (reference sequence). The V gene lost 1 base and the J gene lost 3 bases, with 7 bases spanning the gap. The CDR3 here is CASSLGEFYEQYF. CDR3 nucleotides: TGTGCCAGCAGCTTAGGAGAATTCTACGAGCAGTACTTC.

With respect to this clonotype: In this CDR3 the conserved last residue, phenylalanine or tryptophan, is missing, so a read error is likely. The rearrangement joins TRBV28 to TRBJ2-1; no firm D call. The CDR3 covers 19 residues. V was trimmed by 3 bases and J by 4 bases, leaving 25 bases between them. Germline CDR1 is MDHEN and CDR2 is SYDVKM. The CDR3 sequence: CASSFLQFDIIMGYNEQFV. The CDR3 DNA follows: TGTGCCAGCAGTTTCTTACAGTTTGATATTATAATGGGTTACAATGAGCAGTTCGTC.

The chain joins TRBV7-9 to TRBJ1-1, with 8 bases identical to TRBD1. Germline CDR1 and CDR2: SEHNR and FQNEAQ (reference sequence). V trimming: 4 bases; J trimming: 4 bases; junction bases outside the gene matches: 5. CDR3 length: 14 residues. CDR3 bases: TGTGCCAGCAGCTGGCAGGGGGCAGGCACTGAAGCTTTCTTT. Protein sequence: CASSWQGAGTEAFF.